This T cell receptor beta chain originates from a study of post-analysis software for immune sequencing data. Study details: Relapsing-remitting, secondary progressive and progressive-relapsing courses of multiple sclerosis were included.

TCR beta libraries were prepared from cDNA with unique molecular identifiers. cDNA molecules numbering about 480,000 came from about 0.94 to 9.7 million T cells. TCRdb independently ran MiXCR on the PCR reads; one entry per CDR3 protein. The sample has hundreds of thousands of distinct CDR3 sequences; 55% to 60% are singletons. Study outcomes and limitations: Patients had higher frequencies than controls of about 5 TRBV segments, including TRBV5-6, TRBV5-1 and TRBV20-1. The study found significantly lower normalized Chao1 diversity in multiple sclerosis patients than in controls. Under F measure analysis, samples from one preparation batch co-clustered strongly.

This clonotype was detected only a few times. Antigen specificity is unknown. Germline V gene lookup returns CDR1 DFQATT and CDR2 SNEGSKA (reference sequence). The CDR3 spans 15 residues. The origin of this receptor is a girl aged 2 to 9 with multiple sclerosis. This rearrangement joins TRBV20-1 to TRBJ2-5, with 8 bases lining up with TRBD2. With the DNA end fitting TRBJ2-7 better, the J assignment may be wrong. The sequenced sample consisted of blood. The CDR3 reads CSARLSSGTSYEQYF. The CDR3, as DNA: TGCAGTGCTAGACTCTCGTCCGGGACTAGCTACGAGCAGTACTTC.